Sequencing of this T cell receptor beta chain was carried out in a study of cytomegalovirus exposure and HLA in healthy donors. As concerns this clone: Its antigen is as yet unknown.

Primers: 60 Vbeta forward and 13 Jbeta reverse. Data came from immunoSEQ multiplex PCR; TCRdb stores just in-frame clones and leaves some out. This sample's table reports just over 200,000 clones. CDR3 length equals 15 residues. With 1 base removed from V and 8 bases from J, the gap between germline ends came to 14 bases. Germline CDR1 MNHNS, CDR2 SASEGT. Study outcomes and limitations: Associated with cytomegalovirus, according to the listing, were 170 or so TCR beta chains. V- and J-gene trimming in TCR beta was tied to a missense DCLRE1C variant by an analysis performed later. By HLA locus, TCR association rates varied in a later analysis, with DRB1 showing the most and HLA-C the fewest. Most likely, a cluster of highly shared sequence variants arose as a sequencing artifact.

This receptor was identified in a girl aged 2 to 9 in good health and CMV-seropositive. The chain links TRBV6-1 to TRBJ1-4; D is unclear. Input material: PBMCs. Written as DNA, the CDR3 is TGTGCCAGCAGTGAAGTAGACTCCCCCTGGGAAAAACTGTTTTTT. Encoded protein: CASSEVDSPWEKLFF.